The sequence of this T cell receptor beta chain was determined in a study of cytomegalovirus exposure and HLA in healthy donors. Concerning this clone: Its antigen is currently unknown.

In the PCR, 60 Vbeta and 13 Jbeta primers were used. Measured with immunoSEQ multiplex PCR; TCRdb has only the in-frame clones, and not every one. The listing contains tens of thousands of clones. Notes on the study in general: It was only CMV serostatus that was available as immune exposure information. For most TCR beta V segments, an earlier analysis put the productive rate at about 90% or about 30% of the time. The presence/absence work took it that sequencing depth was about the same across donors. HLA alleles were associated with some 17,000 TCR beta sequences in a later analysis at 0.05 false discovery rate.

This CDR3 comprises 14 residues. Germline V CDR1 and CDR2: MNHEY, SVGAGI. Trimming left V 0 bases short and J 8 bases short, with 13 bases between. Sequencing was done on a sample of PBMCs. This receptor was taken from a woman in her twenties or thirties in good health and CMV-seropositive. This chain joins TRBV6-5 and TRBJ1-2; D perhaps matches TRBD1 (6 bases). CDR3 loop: CASSYSGRGRGYTF. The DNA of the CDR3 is TGTGCCAGCAGTTACTCTGGCAGGGGCCGGGGCTACACCTTC.